The rows below give T cell receptor beta chains drawn from one sample of a study of cytomegalovirus exposure and HLA in healthy donors. The data were produced by immunoSEQ multiplex PCR, yet TCRdb's version contains in-frame clones alone and is incomplete. Found here are over 90,000 clones, roughly 95% of them singletons; the top ten hold 0.89%. Sample: PBMCs. The receptors shown here come from a woman aged 18-29 years in good health and CMV-seronegative. CDR3s include the opening cysteine and the closing phenylalanine or tryptophan. The D gene is left open where the match is weak. Clone size is not always given. Where it is, it says once, few, many or a class for expanded clones.

v_gene	abundance	j_gene	d_gene	CDR3aa	CDR3nt
TRBV5-1	-	TRBJ1-2	-	CASSLAQPYGYTF	TGCGCCAGCAGCTTGGCACAGCCCTATGGCTACACCTTC
TRBV10-3	-	TRBJ1-1	-	CAINEAPNTEAFF	TGTGCCATCAACGAGGCGCCGAACACTGAAGCTTTCTTT
TRBV27	-	TRBJ2-5	-	CASSPISAGETQYF	TGTGCCAGCAGTCCGATATCTGCGGGAGAGACCCAGTACTTC
TRBV19	-	TRBJ2-5	-	CASSIHRDNQETQYF	TGTGCCAGTAGTATTCATCGGGACAACCAAGAGACCCAGTACTTC
TRBV10-3	-	TRBJ1-2	TRBD1	CAISESDRGHGYTF	TGTGCCATCAGTGAGTCGGACAGGGGGCATGGCTACACCTTC
TRBV27	-	TRBJ1-2	-	CASSHLPGGGRTNYGYTF	TGTGCCAGCAGCCACCTCCCGGGGGGGGGCCGTACTAACTATGGCTACACCTTC
TRBV9	once	TRBJ2-3	-	CASSGAGSTDTQYF	TGTGCCAGCAGCGGGGCGGGGAGCACAGATACGCAGTATTTT
TRBV2	-	TRBJ2-2	-	CASLSPQVDTGELFF	TGTGCCAGCTTAAGCCCGCAGGTCGATACCGGGGAGCTGTTTTTT
TRBV7-2	-	TRBJ1-2	-	CASTQGFGGYTF	TGTGCCAGCACTCAGGGTTTCGGTGGCTACACCTTC
TRBV2	-	TRBJ2-1	TRBD1	CASSEDRVGNEQFF	TGTGCCAGCAGTGAGGACAGGGTCGGGAATGAGCAGTTCTTC
TRBV5-1	-	TRBJ2-5	TRBD2	CASSGTSGFQETQYF	TGCGCCAGCAGCGGGACTAGCGGGTTCCAAGAGACCCAGTACTTC
TRBV6-4	-	TRBJ2-3	TRBD1	CASSGLSGTGADTQYF	TGTGCCAGCAGTGGGTTATCCGGGACAGGGGCAGATACGCAGTATTTT
TRBV12-2	-	TRBJ2-7	-	CASRLAREGGTSLTYEQYF	TGTGCAAGTCGCTTAGCGCGGGAGGGGGGGACTAGCCTTACCTACGAGCAGTACTTC
TRBV6-1	-	TRBJ2-2	-	CASQRRGNTGELFF	TGTGCCAGCCAGCGGCGGGGGAACACCGGGGAGCTGTTTTTT
TRBV19	-	TRBJ1-2	-	CASKADSYGYTF	TGTGCCAGTAAAGCCGACAGTTATGGCTACACCTTC
TRBV18	-	TRBJ2-1	TRBD2	CASSPVGTSGLGEQFF	TGTGCCAGCTCACCGGTTGGGACTAGCGGGCTCGGGGAGCAGTTCTTC
TRBV25-1	-	TRBJ2-7	TRBD2	CASSPPSGRGSYEQYF	TGTGCCAGCAGCCCACCCTCCGGGCGGGGGTCCTACGAGCAGTACTTC
TRBV19	-	TRBJ1-2	TRBD1	CASSLTGNYGYTF	TGTGCCAGTAGTTTGACAGGGAACTATGGCTACACCTTC
TRBV10-2	-	TRBJ1-2	-	CASSLTDGNYGYTF	TGCGCCAGCAGTTTGACAGATGGTAACTATGGCTACACCTTC
TRBV5-1	-	TRBJ1-6	TRBD1	CASSFGQGNSPLHF	TGCGCCAGCAGCTTTGGACAGGGTAATTCACCCCTCCACTTT
TRBV10-2	-	TRBJ1-4	-	CASMDSINEKLFF	TGCGCCAGCATGGACAGTATCAATGAAAAACTGTTTTTT
TRBV30	-	TRBJ2-7	TRBD1	CAWSVGTGFFYEQYF	TGTGCCTGGAGTGTAGGGACAGGGTTTTTTTACGAGCAGTACTTC
TRBV27	-	TRBJ2-7	-	CASSFGYRRMRGKYF	TGTGCCAGCAGTTTCGGGTACCGGCGTATGAGAGGTAAGTACTTC
TRBV5-6	-	TRBJ1-4	TRBD1	CASSSLTGGSGEKLFF	TGTGCCAGCAGCTCCCTGACAGGGGGCAGCGGGGAAAAACTGTTTTTT
TRBV6-6	-	TRBJ1-1	-	CASSYPGGTEAFF	TGTGCCAGCAGTTACCCCGGCGGCACTGAAGCTTTCTTT
TRBV13	-	TRBJ1-1	-	CASSLTGDTEAFF	TGTGCCAGCAGCTTAACGGGGGATACTGAAGCTTTCTTT
TRBV5-1	-	TRBJ2-1	-	CASSLASQNSNEQFF	TGCGCCAGCAGCTTGGCCTCCCAGAACAGCAATGAGCAGTTCTTC
TRBV19	-	TRBJ2-3	TRBD2	CASSVEGTSVGSQYF	TGTGCCAGTAGTGTCGAAGGGACTAGCGTAGGTTCGCAGTATTTT
TRBV5-1	-	TRBJ2-7	-	CASSLGSSGGPYEQYF	TGCGCCAGCAGCTTGGGTTCTTCCGGGGGACCCTACGAGCAGTACTTC
TRBV4-3	few	TRBJ2-2	-	CASSQDLWGVNTGELFF	TGCGCCAGCAGCCAAGATCTCTGGGGGGTAAACACCGGGGAGCTGTTTTTT
TRBV7-9	-	TRBJ2-2	TRBD1	CASSLGQGIGELFF	TGTGCCAGCAGCCTGGGACAGGGGATCGGGGAGCTGTTTTTT
TRBV19	once	TRBJ2-2	-	CASSTIVGSGTGELFF	TGTGCCAGTAGTACTATCGTGGGAAGCGGGACCGGGGAGCTGTTTTTT
TRBV5-1	-	TRBJ2-3	-	CASSPRGTADTQYF	TGCGCCAGCAGCCCCCGGGGGACAGCAGATACGCAGTATTTT
TRBV7-9	few	TRBJ1-1	-	CASSLGDRPNTEAFF	TGTGCCAGCAGCTTAGGAGACAGACCGAACACTGAAGCTTTCTTT
TRBV10-1	-	TRBJ2-3	-	CASSSPGRTDTQYF	TGCGCCAGCAGTTCACCAGGCCGCACAGATACGCAGTATTTT
TRBV7-9	few	TRBJ1-2	TRBD1	CASSLDRAYGYTF	TGTGCCAGCAGCCTCGACAGGGCCTATGGCTACACCTTC
TRBV7-9	-	TRBJ1-4	TRBD1	CASSRDRGREKLFF	TGTGCCAGCAGTCGGGACAGGGGGCGGGAAAAACTGTTTTTT
TRBV27	-	TRBJ2-7	TRBD1	CASSRPDRVIYEQYF	TGTGCCAGCAGCCGACCGGACAGGGTAATATACGAGCAGTACTTC
TRBV5-1	-	TRBJ2-1	TRBD1	CASSLYGTGKNEQFF	TGCGCCAGCAGCCTATACGGGACAGGGAAGAATGAGCAGTTCTTC
TRBV6-7	-	TRBJ2-1	TRBD2	CASSLRLARDEQFF	TGTGCCAGCAGTCTGAGACTAGCTCGGGATGAGCAGTTCTTC
TRBV18	-	TRBJ2-7	TRBD1	CASSPGTGITYEQYF	TGTGCCAGCTCACCGGGGACAGGGATTACCTACGAGCAGTACTTC
TRBV4-1	-	TRBJ1-1	TRBD1	CASSQGGQGNTEAFF	TGCGCCAGCAGCCAAGGGGGACAGGGGAACACTGAAGCTTTCTTT
TRBV7-8	-	TRBJ1-5	-	CASSFFRQGNQPQHF	TGTGCCAGCAGCTTCTTTCGTCAGGGCAATCAGCCCCAGCATTTT
TRBV14	-	TRBJ2-5	TRBD2	CASSQDRTSILHF	TGTGCCAGCAGCCAAGACCGGACTAGCATATTGCACTTC
TRBV13	-	TRBJ1-2	-	CASSEGRARSNYGYTF	TGTGCCAGCAGTGAGGGTCGAGCTCGATCTAACTATGGCTACACCTTC
TRBV6-6	-	TRBJ1-4	-	CASSRDRATNEKLFF	TGTGCCAGCAGTAGAGACAGAGCAACTAATGAAAAACTGTTTTTT
TRBV14	-	TRBJ2-5	-	CASSHGQQETQYF	TGTGCCAGCAGCCACGGACAACAAGAGACCCAGTACTTC
TRBV11-2	-	TRBJ2-1	TRBD2	CASSTRQREGLNEQFF	TGTGCCAGCAGCACCCGACAGCGGGAGGGCCTCAATGAGCAGTTCTTC
TRBV5-1	-	TRBJ2-7	TRBD1	CASSHGQGDYEQYF	TGCGCCAGCAGCCATGGACAGGGCGATTACGAGCAGTACTTC
TRBV5-1	once	TRBJ2-7	-	CASSVGGQGNEQYF	TGCGCCAGCAGCGTCGGCGGTCAGGGGAACGAGCAGTACTTC
TRBV27	-	TRBJ1-1	-	CATSVRVGAEAFF	TGTGCCACTTCCGTCAGGGTAGGGGCTGAAGCTTTCTTT
TRBV2	-	TRBJ1-2	TRBD1	CASTPSAGTGAYGYTF	TGTGCCAGCACCCCCTCAGCCGGGACAGGGGCCTATGGCTACACCTTC
TRBV6-1	-	TRBJ1-3	-	CASSEEWRVSLFSGNTIYF	TGTGCCAGCAGTGAAGAGTGGAGGGTCAGTCTGTTCTCTGGAAACACCATATATTTT
TRBV15	-	TRBJ2-2	-	CATSRDRDTGELFF	TGTGCCACCAGCAGAGATCGGGACACCGGGGAGCTGTTTTTT
TRBV5-1	-	TRBJ2-3	-	CASSLGVLISTDTQYF	TGCGCCAGCAGCTTGGGAGTACTTATTAGCACAGATACGCAGTATTTT
TRBV6-6	-	TRBJ1-2	-	CASSPGQSVGYTF	TGTGCCAGCAGTCCGGGACAATCGGTCGGCTACACCTTC
TRBV12-5	-	TRBJ1-1	-	CASGLGGPFEAFF	TGTGCTAGTGGTTTGGGGGGGCCGTTTGAAGCTTTCTTT
TRBV7-6	once	TRBJ2-7	TRBD1	CASSPGTGGLPHYSYEQYF	TGTGCCAGCAGCCCCGGGACAGGGGGGCTCCCGCACTACTCCTACGAGCAGTACTTC
TRBV7-9	-	TRBJ1-1	TRBD1	CASSLEDRGAFF	TGTGCCAGCAGCTTGGAGGACAGGGGAGCTTTCTTT
TRBV7-7	-	TRBJ2-7	-	CASSLARAGEQYF	TGTGCTAGCAGCTTAGCTCGTGCCGGCGAGCAGTACTTC